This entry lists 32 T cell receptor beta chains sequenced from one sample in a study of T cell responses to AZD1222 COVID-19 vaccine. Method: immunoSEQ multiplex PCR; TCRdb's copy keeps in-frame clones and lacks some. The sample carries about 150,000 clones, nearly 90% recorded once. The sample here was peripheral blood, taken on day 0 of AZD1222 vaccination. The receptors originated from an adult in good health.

The DNA for the CDR3 is TGTGCCAGCTCACCCGTCATAATTTCCGGGACAGGGAGGACTGAAGCTTTCTTT. The encoded protein is CASSPVIISGTGRTEAFF. This chain links TRBV18 with TRBJ1-1; 9 bases fit TRBD1. The ends lost 3 bases at V and 5 bases at J; junction bases unmatched: 16. CDR3 length: 18 amino acids. Germline CDR1 reads KGHSH; CDR2 reads LQKENI.

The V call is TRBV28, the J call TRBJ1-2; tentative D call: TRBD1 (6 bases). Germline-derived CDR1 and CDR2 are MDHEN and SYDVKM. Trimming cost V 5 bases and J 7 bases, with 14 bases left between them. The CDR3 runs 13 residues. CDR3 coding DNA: TGTGCCAGCAGTACCGCAGGGGAAGGTGGCTACACCTTC. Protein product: CASSTAGEGGYTF.

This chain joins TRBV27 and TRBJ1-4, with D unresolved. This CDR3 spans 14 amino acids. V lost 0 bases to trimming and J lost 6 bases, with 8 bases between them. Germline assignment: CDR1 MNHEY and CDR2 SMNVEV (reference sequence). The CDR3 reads CASSLSRGHEKLFF. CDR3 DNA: TGTGCCAGCAGTTTATCCCGGGGTCATGAAAAACTGTTTTTT.

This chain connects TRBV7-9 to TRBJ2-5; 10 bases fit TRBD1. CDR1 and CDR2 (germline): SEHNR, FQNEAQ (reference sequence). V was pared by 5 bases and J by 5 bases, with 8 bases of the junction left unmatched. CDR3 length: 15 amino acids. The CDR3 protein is CASSPRQGAGETQYF. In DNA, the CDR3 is TGTGCCAGCAGCCCCAGACAGGGGGCGGGGGAGACCCAGTACTTC. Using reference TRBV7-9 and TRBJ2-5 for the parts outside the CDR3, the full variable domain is DTGVSQNPRHKITKRGQNVTFRCDPISEHNRLYWYRQTLGQGPEFLTYFQNEAQLEKSRLLSDRFSAERPKGSFSTLEIQRTEQGDSAMYLCASSPRQGAGETQYFGPGTRLLVL.

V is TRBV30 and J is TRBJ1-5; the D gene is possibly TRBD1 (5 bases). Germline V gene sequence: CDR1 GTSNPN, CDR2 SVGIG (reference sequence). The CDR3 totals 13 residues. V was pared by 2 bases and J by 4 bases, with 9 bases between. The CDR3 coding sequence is TGTGCCTGGAGTCCAGGGCAGAATCAGCCCCAGCATTTT. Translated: CAWSPGQNQPQHF.

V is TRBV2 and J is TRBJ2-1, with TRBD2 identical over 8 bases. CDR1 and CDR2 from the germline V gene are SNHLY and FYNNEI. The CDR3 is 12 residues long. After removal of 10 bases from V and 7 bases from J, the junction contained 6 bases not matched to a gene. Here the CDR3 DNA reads TGTGCCAACGAGCGGGAGACGAATGAGCAGTTCTTC. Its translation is CANERETNEQFF.

The CDR3 DNA sequence: TGTGCCAGCAGTGACAATAGCGGAACGGAGCAGTTCTTC. It is translated as CASSDNSGTEQFF. This chain connects TRBV6-4 to TRBJ2-1; D is possibly TRBD2 (6 bases). This CDR3 region has 13 residues. Trimming took 2 bases from V and 10 from J, leaving 12 bases between them. Looked up from germline, CDR1 is MRHNA and CDR2 is SNTAGT.

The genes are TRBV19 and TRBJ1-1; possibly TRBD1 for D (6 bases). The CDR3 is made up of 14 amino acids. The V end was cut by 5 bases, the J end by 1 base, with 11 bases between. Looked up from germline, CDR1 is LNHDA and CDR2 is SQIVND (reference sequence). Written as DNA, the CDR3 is TGTGCCAGTAGTCGCAGGACAGAGAACACTGAAGCTTTCTTT. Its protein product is CASSRRTENTEAFF.

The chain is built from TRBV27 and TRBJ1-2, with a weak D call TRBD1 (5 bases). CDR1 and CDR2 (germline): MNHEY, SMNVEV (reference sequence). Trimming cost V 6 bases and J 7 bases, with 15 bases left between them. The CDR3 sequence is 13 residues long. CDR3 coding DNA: TGTGCCAGCAGCCCGAATCGGGACTCTGGCTACACCTTC. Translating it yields CASSPNRDSGYTF.

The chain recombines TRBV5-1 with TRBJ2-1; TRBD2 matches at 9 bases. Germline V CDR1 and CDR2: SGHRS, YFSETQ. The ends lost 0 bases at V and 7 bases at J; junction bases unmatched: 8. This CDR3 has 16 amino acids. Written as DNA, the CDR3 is TGCGCCAGCAGCTTGGCCGGAATAGCGGGGGAGAATGAGCAGTTCTTC. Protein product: CASSLAGIAGENEQFF.

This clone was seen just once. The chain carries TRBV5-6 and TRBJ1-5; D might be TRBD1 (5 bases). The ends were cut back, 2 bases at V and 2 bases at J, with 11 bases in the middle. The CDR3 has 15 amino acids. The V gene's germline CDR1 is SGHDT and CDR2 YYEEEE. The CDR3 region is CASSFYGAGNQPQHF. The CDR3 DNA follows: TGTGCCAGCAGCTTTTACGGGGCGGGCAATCAGCCCCAGCATTTT. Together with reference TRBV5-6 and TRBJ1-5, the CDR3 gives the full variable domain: DAGVTQSPTHLIKTRGQQVTLRCSPKSGHDTVSWYQQALGQGPQFIFQYYEEEERQRGNFPDRFSGHQFPNYSSELNVNALLLGDSALYLCASSFYGAGNQPQHFGDGTRLSIL.

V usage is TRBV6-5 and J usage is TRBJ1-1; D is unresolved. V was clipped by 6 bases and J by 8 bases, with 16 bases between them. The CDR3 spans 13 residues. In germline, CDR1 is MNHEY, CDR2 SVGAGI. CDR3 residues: CASSLIWADEAFF. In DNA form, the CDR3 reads TGTGCCAGCAGCCTCATTTGGGCCGACGAAGCTTTCTTT.

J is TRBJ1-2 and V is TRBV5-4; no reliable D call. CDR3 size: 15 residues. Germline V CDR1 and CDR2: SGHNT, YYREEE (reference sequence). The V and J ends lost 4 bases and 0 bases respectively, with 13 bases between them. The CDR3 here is CASSPSGRTNYGYTF. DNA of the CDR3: TGTGCCAGCAGCCCGTCCGGACGGACTAACTATGGCTACACCTTC.

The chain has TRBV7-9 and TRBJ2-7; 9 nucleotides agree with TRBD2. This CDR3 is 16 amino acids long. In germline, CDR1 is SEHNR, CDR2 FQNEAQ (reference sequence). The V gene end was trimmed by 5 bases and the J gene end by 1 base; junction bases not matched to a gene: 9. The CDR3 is CASSPSGRFMSYEQYF. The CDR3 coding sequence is TGTGCCAGCAGCCCAAGCGGGAGGTTTATGTCCTACGAGCAGTACTTC.

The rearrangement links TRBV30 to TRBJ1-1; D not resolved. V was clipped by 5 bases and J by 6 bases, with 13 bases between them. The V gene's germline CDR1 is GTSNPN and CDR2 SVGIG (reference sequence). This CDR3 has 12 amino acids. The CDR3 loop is CAWQQTTAEAFF. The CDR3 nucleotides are TGTGCCTGGCAACAGACCACGGCTGAAGCTTTCTTT.

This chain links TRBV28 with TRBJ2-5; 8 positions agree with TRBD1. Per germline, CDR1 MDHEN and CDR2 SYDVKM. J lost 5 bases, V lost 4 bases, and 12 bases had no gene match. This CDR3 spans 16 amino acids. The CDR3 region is CASSSFGQGQGETQYF. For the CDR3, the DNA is TGTGCCAGCAGTTCTTTCGGACAGGGTCAGGGGGAGACCCAGTACTTC.

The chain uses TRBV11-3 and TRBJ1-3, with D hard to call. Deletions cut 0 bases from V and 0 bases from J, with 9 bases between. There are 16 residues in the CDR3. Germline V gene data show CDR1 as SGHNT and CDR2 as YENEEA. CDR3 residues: CASSLDRGRSGNTIYF. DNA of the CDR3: TGTGCCAGCAGCTTAGATCGAGGCCGCTCTGGAAACACCATATATTTT.

CDR3 nucleotide sequence: TGCGCCAGGAGGACAGGGACCCGGTCGAATCAGCCCCAGCATTTT. It yields the protein CARRTGTRSNQPQHF. The J gene is TRBJ1-5, the V gene TRBV23-1, with 8 bases aligning to TRBD1. TRBV23-1 is designated an ORF whose function remains uncertain. This CDR3 has 15 amino acids. The ends lost 9 bases at V and 4 bases at J; junction bases unmatched: 11.

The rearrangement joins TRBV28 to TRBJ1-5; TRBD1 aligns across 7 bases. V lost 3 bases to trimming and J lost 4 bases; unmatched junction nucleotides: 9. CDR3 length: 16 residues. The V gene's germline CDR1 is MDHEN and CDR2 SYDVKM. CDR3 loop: CASSFLDREGNQPQHF. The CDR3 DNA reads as TGTGCCAGCAGTTTTCTTGACAGGGAGGGAAATCAGCCCCAGCATTTT. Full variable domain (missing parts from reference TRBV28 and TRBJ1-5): DVKVTQSSRYLVKRTGEKVFLECVQDMDHENMFWYRQDPGLGLRLIYFSYDVKMKEKGDIPEGYSVSREKKERFSLILESASTNQTSMYLCASSFLDREGNQPQHFGDGTRLSIL.

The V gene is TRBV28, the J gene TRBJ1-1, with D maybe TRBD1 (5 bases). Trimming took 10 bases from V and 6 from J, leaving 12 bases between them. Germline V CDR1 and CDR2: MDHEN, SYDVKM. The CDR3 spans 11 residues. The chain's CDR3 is CATRTGAEAFF. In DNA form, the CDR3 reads TGTGCCACTCGTACGGGGGCTGAAGCTTTCTTT. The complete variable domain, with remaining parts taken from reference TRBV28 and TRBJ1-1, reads DVKVTQSSRYLVKRTGEKVFLECVQDMDHENMFWYRQDPGLGLRLIYFSYDVKMKEKGDIPEGYSVSREKKERFSLILESASTNQTSMYLCATRTGAEAFFGQGTRLTVV.

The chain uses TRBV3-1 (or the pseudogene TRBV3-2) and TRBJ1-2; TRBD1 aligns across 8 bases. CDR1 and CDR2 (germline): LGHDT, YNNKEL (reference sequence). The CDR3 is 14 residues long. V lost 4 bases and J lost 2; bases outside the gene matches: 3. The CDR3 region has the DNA TGTGCCAGCAGCCGGGACAGGCCCAACTATGGCTACACCTTC. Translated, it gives CASSRDRPNYGYTF.

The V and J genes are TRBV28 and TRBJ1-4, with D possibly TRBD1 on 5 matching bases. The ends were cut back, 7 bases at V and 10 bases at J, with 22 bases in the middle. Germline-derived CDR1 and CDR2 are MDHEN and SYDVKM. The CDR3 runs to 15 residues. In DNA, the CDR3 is TGTGCCAGCAACCTATCCGGGACGGGCGGGGGAAAACTGTTTTTT. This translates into CASNLSGTGGGKLFF.

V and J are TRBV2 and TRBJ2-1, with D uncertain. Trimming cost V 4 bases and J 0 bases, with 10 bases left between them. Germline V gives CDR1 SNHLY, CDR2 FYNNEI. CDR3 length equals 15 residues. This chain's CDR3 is CASSARLSSYNEQFF. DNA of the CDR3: TGTGCCAGCAGTGCCAGACTCAGCTCCTACAATGAGCAGTTCTTC. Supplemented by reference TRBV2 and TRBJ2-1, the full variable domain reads EPEVTQTPSHQVTQMGQEVILRCVPISNHLYFYWYRQILGQKVEFLVSFYNNEISEKSEIFDDQFSVERPDGSNFTLKIRSTKLEDSAMYFCASSARLSSYNEQFFGPGTRLTVL.

The CDR3 protein is CASNRVGYGYTF. DNA of the CDR3: TGTGCCAGCAACAGGGTTGGCTATGGCTACACCTTC. The chain uses TRBV2 and TRBJ1-2; possibly TRBD1 for D (6 bases). Trimming cost V 7 bases and J 4 bases, with 10 bases left between them. Per the germline V gene, CDR1 is SNHLY and CDR2 is FYNNEI. This CDR3 has 12 amino acids.

The CDR3 region is CASSLGNTNTGELFF. The DNA of the CDR3 is TGTGCCAGCAGTTTAGGGAACACGAACACCGGGGAGCTGTTTTTT. V and J are TRBV28 and TRBJ2-2; the D is unclear. This CDR3 is 15 amino acids long. Germline V gene sequence: CDR1 MDHEN, CDR2 SYDVKM. The V and J ends lost 2 bases and 0 bases respectively, with 7 bases between them.

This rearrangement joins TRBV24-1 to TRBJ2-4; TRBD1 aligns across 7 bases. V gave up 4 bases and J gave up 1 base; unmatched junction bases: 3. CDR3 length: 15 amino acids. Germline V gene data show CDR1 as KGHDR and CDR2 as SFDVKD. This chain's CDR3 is CATSDTTGAKNIQYF. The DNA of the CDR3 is TGTGCCACCAGTGACACGACAGGGGCCAAAAACATTCAGTACTTC.

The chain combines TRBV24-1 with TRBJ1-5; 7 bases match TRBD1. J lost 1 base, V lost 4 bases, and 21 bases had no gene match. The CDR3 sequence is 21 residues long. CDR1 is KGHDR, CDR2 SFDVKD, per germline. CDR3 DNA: TGTGCCACCAGTGACCCGGGACTTTATTTAAGACAGGGTAGAAGCAATCAGCCCCAGCATTTT. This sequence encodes CATSDPGLYLRQGRSNQPQHF.

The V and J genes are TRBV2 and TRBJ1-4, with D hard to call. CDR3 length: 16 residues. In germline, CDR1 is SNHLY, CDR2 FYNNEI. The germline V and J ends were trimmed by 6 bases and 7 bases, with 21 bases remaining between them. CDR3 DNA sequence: TGTGCCAGCAGAACCGGGAGCTCAAGAATCGGTGAAAAACTGTTTTTT. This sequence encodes CASRTGSSRIGEKLFF.

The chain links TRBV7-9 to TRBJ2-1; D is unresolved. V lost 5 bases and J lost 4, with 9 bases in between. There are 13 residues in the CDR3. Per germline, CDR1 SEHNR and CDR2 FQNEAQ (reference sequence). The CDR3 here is CASSIDSYNEQFF. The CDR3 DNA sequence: TGTGCCAGCAGCATAGACTCATACAATGAGCAGTTCTTC.

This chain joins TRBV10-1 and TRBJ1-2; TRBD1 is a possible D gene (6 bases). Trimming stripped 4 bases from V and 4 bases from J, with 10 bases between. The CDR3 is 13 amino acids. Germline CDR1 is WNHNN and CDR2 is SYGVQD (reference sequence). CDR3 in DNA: TGCGCCAGCAGTGCAGGGGAACTCTATGGCTACACCTTC. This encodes CASSAGELYGYTF.

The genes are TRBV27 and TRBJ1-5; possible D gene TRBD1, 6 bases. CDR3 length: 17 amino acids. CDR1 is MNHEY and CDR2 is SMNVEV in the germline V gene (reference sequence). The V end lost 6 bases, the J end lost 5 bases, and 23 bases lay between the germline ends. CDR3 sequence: CASSRLGQSTTYQPQHF. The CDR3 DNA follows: TGTGCCAGCAGCCGACTGGGACAATCGACCACCTATCAGCCCCAGCATTTT.

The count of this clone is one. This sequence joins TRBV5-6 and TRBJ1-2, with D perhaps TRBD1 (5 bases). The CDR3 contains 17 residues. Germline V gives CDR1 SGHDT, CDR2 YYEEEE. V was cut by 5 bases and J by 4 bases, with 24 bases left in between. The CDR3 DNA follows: TGTGCCAGCAGTTTTTCAGGGCGACCGAATCTACTCTATGGCTACACCTTC. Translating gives CASSFSGRPNLLYGYTF.